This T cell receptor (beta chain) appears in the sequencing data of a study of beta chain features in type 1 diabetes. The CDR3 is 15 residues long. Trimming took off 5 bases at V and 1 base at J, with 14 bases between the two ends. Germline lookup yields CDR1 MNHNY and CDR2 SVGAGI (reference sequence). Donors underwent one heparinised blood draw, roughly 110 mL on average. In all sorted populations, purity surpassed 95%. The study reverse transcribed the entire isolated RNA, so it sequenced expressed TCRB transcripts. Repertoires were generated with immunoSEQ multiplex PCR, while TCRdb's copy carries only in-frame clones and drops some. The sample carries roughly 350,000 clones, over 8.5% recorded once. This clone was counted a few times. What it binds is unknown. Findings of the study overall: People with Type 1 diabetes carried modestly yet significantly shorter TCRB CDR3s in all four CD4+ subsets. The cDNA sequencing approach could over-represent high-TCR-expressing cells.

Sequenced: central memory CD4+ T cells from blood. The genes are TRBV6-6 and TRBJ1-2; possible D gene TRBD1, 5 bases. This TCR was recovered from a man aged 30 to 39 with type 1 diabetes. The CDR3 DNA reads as TGTGCCAGCAGTCCCCAAGACAGAATTAACTATGGCTACACCTTC. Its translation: CASSPQDRINYGYTF.